The clone carrying this TCR beta chain was seen a few times. The antigen is not known. Arm-PCR of CDR3 regions and iRepertoire HTBI primers were the basis on which TCR beta libraries were built. MiXCR, run by TCRdb on the multiplex PCR reads, gives a single entry per CDR3 protein. In the table there are approximately 540,000 distinct CDR3 sequences, about 12% of which are singletons. The sample comes from a study of regulatory T cells in long-lasting Graves disease. Looking at the study overall: Antithyroid drugs had been given to newly diagnosed Graves' patients for under 3 months.

The CDR3 is made up of 15 amino acids. Looked up from germline, CDR1 is SGHDT and CDR2 is YYEEEE. V dropped 1 base and J dropped 4; count of bases not matched to a gene: 7. Regarding the study as a whole: The TCR repertoire of persistent Graves' patients was less diverse than that of newly diagnosed ones.

This sample's time point: newly diagnosed GD, antithyroid drugs for less than 3 months. From RNA extracted from PBMCs, the TCR library was made. In addition, the sample was reused for a study of T cells in Graves' hyperthyroidism and ophthalmopathy. That paper adds: Disease duration under 2 months; hyperthyroidism patients were aged 18 to 65.

This receptor was obtained from a woman aged 30 to 39 with Graves disease. This chain connects TRBV5-6 to TRBJ1-2; 7 nucleotides align to TRBD1. The sequenced sample was peripheral blood mononuclear cells (PBMCs), obtained at new diagnosis, from a patient treated with antithyroid drugs. Written as DNA, the CDR3 is TGTGCCAGCAGCTTGTTTGGACAGGCACTCTATGGCTACACCTTC. Translation gives CASSLFGQALYGYTF.